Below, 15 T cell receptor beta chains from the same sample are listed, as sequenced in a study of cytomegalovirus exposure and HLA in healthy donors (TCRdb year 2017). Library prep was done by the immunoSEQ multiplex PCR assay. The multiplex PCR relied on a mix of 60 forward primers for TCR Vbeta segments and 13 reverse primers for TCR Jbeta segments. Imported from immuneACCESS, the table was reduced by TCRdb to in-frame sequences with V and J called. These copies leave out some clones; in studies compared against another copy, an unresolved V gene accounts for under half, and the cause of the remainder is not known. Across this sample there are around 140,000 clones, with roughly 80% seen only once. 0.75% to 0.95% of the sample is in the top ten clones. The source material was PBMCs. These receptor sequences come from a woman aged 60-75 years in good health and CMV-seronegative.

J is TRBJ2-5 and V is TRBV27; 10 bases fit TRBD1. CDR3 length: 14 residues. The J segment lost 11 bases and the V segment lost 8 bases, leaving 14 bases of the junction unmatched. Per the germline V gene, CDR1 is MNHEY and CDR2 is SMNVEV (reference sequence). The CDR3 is CASFAGTGAGEQYF. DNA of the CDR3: TGTGCCAGCTTTGCCGGGACAGGGGCTGGGGAGCAGTACTTC.

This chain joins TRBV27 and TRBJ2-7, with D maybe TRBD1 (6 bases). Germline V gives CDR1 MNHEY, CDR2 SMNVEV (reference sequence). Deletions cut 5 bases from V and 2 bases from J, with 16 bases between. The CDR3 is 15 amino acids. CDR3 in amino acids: CASSARGNRAYEQYF. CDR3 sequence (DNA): TGTGCCAGCAGTGCACGGGGTAACAGGGCCTACGAGCAGTACTTC.

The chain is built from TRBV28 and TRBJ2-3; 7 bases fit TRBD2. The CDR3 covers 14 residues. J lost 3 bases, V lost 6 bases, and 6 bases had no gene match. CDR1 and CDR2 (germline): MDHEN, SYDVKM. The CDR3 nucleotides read TGTGCCAGCAGCTTAGGGCGGGAGACAGATACGCAGTATTTT. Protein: CASSLGRETDTQYF.

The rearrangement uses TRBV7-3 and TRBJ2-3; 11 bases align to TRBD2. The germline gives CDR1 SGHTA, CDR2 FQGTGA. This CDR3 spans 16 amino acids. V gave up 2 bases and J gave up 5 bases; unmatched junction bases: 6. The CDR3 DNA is TGTGCCAGCAGCTTAGCTAGCGGGGGGCGAAGAGATACGCAGTATTTT. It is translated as CASSLASGGRRDTQYF.

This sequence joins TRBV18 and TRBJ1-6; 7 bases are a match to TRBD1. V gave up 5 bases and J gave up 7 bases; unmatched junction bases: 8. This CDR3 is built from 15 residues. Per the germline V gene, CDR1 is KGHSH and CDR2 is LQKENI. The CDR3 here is CASSTDRVPNSPLHF. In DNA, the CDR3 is TGTGCCAGCTCAACTGACAGGGTACCGAATTCACCCCTCCACTTT.

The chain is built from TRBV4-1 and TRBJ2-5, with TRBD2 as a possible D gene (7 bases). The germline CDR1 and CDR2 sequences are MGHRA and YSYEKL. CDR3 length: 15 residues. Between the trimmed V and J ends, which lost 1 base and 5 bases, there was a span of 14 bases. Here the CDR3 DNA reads TGCGCCAGCAGCCAAGTTGGGGGGGGGCAGGAGACCCAGTACTTC. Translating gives CASSQVGGGQETQYF.

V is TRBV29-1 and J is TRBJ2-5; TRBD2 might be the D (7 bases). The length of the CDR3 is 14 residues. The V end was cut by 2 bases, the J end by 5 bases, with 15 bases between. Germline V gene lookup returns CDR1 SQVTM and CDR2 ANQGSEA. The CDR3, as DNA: TGCAGCGTTGAACTTCGCGGGGGCCGGGAGACCCAGTACTTC. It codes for CSVELRGGRETQYF. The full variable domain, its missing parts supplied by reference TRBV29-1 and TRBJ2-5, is SAVISQKPSRDICQRGTSLTIQCQVDSQVTMMFWYRQQPGQSLTLIATANQGSEATYESGFVIDKFPISRPNLTFSTLTVSNMSPEDSSIYLCSVELRGGRETQYFGPGTRLLVL.

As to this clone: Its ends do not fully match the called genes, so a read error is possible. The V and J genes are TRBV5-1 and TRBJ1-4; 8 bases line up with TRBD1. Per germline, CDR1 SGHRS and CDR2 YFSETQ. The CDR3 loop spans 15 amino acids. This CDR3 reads CASRLAWTGTEKLFF. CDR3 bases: TGCGCCAGCAGATTGGCGTGGACAGGGACCGAAAAACTGTTTTTT.

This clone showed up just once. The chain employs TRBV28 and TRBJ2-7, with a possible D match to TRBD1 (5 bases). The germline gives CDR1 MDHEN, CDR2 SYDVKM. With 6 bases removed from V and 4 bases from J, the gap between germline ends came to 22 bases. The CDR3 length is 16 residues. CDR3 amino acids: CASSFSRLTAEYEQYF. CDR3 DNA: TGTGCCAGCAGCTTTAGTAGGTTGACAGCAGAATACGAGCAGTACTTC.

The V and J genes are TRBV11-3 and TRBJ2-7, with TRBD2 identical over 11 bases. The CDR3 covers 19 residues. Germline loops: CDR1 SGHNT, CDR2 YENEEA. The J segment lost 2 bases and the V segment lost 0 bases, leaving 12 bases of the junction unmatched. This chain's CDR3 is CASSLDRKASGGNPYEQYF. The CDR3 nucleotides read TGTGCCAGCAGCTTAGATCGAAAGGCTAGCGGGGGGAACCCCTACGAGCAGTACTTC.

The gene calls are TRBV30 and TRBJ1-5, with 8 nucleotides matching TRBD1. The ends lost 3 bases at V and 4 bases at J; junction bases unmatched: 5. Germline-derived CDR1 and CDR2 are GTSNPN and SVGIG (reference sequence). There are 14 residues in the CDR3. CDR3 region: CAWRPGGENQPQHF. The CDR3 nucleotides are TGTGCCTGGAGACCAGGGGGCGAGAATCAGCCCCAGCATTTT.

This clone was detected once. Written as DNA, the CDR3 is TGTGCCAGCAGCACCTTCAGCGGGAGGGCCACAGATACGCAGTATTTT. Translated, it gives CASSTFSGRATDTQYF. The chain links TRBV5-4 to TRBJ2-3; 10 positions agree with TRBD2. CDR3 size: 16 residues. Germline V CDR1 and CDR2: SGHNT, YYREEE (reference sequence). V was pared by 4 bases and J by 2 bases, with 7 bases of the junction left unmatched.

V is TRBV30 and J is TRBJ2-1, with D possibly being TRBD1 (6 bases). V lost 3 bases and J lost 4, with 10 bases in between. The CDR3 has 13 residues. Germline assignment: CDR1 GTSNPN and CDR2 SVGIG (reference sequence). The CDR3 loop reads CAWRPGQYNEQFF. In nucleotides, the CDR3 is TGTGCCTGGAGGCCCGGACAGTACAATGAGCAGTTCTTC.

The CDR3 DNA is TGTGCCAGCAGTGGACAGGGTCGCACCTATGGCTACACCTTC. It encodes CASSGQGRTYGYTF. The chain has TRBV6-1 and TRBJ1-2; 7 bases line up with TRBD1. V lost 4 bases to trimming and J lost 4 bases; unmatched junction nucleotides: 6. This CDR3 has 14 amino acids. The germline V gene encodes CDR1 MNHNS and CDR2 SASEGT.

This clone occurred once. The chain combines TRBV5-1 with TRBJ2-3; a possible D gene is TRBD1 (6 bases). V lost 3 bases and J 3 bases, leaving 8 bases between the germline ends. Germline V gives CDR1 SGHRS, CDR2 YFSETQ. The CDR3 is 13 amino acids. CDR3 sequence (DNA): TGCGCCAGCAGCTGGACAGAAACAGATACGCAGTATTTT. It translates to CASSWTETDTQYF.